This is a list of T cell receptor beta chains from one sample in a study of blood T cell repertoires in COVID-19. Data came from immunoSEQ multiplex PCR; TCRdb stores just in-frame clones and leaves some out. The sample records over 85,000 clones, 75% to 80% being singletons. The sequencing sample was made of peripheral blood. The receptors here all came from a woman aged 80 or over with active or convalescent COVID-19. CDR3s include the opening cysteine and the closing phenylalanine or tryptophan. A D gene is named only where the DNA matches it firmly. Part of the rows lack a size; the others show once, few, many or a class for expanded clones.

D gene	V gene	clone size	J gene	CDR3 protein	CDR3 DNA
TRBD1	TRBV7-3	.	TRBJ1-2	CASSLVSRTGTNYGYTF	TGTGCCAGCAGCTTGGTGTCCCGGACAGGGACAAACTATGGCTACACCTTC
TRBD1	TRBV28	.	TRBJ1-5	CASSLYRGQGQPQHF	TGTGCCAGCAGTTTATACAGGGGGCAAGGTCAGCCCCAGCATTTT
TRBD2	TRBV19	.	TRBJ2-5	CASSIAGLAGQETQYF	TGTGCCAGTAGTATCGCGGGACTAGCGGGACAAGAGACCCAGTACTTC
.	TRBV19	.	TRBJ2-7	CAIHPTRGRGAYEQYF	TGTGCCATCCACCCAACGCGTGGCAGGGGGGCTTACGAGCAGTACTTC
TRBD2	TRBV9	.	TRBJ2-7	CASSVAGLAGFYEQYF	TGTGCCAGCAGCGTAGCTGGCCTAGCGGGTTTCTACGAGCAGTACTTC
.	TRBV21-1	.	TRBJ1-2	CASSKKLAGVNYGYTF	TGTGCCAGCAGCAAAAAGTTGGCAGGGGTTAACTATGGCTACACCTTC
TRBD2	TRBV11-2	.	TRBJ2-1	CASSPRTSGRALRNEQFF	TGTGCCAGCAGCCCACGGACTAGCGGGAGGGCCCTTCGGAATGAGCAGTTCTTC
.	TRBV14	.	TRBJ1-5	CASSQIQGPNQPQHF	TGTGCCAGCAGCCAAATCCAGGGGCCTAATCAGCCCCAGCATTTT
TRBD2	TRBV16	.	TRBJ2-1	CASSQSPSGSIYNEQFF	TGTGCCAGCAGCCAATCCCCTAGCGGGAGTATCTACAATGAGCAGTTCTTC
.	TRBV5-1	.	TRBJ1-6	CASSLVGRGRSPLHF	TGCGCCAGCAGCTTAGTAGGCCGGGGGAGATCACCCCTCCACTTT
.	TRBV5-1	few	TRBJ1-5	CASSLGVSQDQPQHF	TGCGCCAGCAGCTTGGGAGTGAGCCAGGATCAGCCCCAGCATTTT
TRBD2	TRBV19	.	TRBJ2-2	CASTKKSGSLTGELFF	TGTGCCAGTACCAAAAAAAGCGGGAGTCTCACCGGGGAGCTGTTTTTT
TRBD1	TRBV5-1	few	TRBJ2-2	CASSETGTNTGELFF	TGCGCCAGCAGTGAGACAGGGACGAACACCGGGGAGCTGTTTTTT
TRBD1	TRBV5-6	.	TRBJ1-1	CASSLSGQGAGSTEAFF	TGTGCCAGCAGCTTGTCAGGACAGGGGGCTGGGAGCACTGAAGCTTTCTTT
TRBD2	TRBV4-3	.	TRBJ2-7	CASSQDWLAGFPSSYEQYF	TGCGCCAGCAGCCAAGATTGGCTAGCGGGTTTTCCTAGCTCCTACGAGCAGTACTTC
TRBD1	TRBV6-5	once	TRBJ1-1	CASRTDRLNTEAFF	TGTGCCAGCAGGACGGACAGGCTGAACACTGAAGCTTTCTTT